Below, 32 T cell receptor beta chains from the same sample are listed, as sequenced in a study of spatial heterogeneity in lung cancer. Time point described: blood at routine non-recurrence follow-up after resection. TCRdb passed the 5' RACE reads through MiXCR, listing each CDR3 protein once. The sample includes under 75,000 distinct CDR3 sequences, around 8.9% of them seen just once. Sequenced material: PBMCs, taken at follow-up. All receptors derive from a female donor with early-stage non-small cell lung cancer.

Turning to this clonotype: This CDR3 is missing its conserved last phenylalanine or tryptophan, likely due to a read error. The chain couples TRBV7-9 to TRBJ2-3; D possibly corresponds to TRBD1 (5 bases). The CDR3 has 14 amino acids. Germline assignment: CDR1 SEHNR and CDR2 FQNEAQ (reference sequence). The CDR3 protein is CASSLGQTTDSQYL. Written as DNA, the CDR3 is TGTGCCAGCAGCTTAGGACAGACCACAGATTCGCAGTATCTT.

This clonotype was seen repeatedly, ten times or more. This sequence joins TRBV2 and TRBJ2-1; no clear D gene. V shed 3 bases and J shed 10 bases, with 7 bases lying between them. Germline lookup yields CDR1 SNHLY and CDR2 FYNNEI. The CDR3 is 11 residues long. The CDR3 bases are TGTGCCAGCAGTGATGGTCCCGAGCAGTTCTTC. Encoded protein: CASSDGPEQFF.

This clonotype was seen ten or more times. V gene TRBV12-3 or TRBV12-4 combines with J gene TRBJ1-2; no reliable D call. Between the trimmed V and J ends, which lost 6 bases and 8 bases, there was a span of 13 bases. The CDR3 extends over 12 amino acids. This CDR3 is CASSIQRRGYTF. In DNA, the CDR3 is TGTGCCAGCAGCATCCAGCGAAGAGGCTACACCTTC.

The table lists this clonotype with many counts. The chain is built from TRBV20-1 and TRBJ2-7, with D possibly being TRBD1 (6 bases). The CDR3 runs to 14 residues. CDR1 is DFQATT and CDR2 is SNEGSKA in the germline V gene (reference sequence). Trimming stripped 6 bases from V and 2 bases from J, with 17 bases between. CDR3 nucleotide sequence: TGCAGTGCCCTAAGGGGGTCTCTGGCCTACGAGCAGTACTTC. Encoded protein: CSALRGSLAYEQYF.

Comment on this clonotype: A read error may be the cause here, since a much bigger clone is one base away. The CDR3 region has the DNA TGTGCCAGCAGTTGGAGCAGTGTTAGCAATCGGCCCCAGCATTTT. Protein sequence: CASSWSSVSNRPQHF. The chain employs TRBV12-3 or TRBV12-4 and TRBJ1-5, with no clear D. The CDR3 totals 15 residues.

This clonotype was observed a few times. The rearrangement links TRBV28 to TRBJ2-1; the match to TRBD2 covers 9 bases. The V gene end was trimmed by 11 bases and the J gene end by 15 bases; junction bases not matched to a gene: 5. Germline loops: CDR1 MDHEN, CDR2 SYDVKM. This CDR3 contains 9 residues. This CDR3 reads CASGTSLFF. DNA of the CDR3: TGTGCCTCCGGGACTAGCTTGTTCTTC.

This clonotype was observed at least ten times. CDR3 residues: CASSLGTGLDTQYF. The CDR3 DNA reads as TGTGCCAGCAGCCTAGGGACTGGTTTAGATACGCAGTATTTT. This sequence joins TRBV7-2 and TRBJ2-3; possible D gene TRBD2, 6 bases. V gave up 5 bases and J gave up 5 bases, with 14 bases separating them. This CDR3 spans 14 amino acids. CDR1 and CDR2 from the germline V gene are SGHTA and FQGNSA.

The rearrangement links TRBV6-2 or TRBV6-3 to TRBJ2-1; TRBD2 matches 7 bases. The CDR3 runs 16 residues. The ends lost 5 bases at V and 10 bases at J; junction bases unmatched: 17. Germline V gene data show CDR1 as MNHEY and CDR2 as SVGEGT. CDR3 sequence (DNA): TGTGCCAGCAGTCCCCATCGGGAGGCGGGAGTAAGGGAGCAGTTCTTC. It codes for CASSPHREAGVREQFF.

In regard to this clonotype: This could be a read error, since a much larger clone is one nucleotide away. This chain's CDR3 is CASSRGLGTEALF. Here the CDR3 DNA reads TGTGCCAGCAGCAGAGGTCTCGGCACTGAAGCTCTCTTT. The chain uses TRBV2 and TRBJ1-1; D unresolved. From germline, CDR1 is SNHLY and CDR2 FYNNEI. The CDR3 extends over 13 amino acids.

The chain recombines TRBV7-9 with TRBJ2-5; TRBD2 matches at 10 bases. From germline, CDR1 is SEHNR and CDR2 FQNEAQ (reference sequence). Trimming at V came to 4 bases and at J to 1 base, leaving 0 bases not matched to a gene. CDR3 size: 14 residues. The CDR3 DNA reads TGTGCCAGCAGCTCTAGCGGGAGCCAAGAGACCCAGTACTTC. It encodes CASSSSGSQETQYF.

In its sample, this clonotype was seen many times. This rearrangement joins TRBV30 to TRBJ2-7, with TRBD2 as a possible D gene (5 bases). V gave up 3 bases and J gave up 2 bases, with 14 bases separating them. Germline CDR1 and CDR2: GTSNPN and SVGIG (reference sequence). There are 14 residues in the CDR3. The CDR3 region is CAWRPRGLTYEQYF. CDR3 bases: TGTGCCTGGAGGCCCCGAGGGCTTACCTACGAGCAGTACTTC.

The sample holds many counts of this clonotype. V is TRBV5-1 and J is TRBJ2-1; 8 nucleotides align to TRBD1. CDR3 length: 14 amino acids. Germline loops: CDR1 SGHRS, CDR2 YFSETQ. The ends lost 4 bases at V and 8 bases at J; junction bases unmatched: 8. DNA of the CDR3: TGCGCCAGCAGCCGGGGACAGGAAGGGGATGAGCAGTTCTTC. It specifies CASSRGQEGDEQFF.

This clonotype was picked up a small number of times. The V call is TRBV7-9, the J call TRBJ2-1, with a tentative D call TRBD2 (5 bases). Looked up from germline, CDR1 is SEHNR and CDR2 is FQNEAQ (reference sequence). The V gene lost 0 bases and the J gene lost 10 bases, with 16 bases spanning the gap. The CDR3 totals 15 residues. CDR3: CASSLAFPSFGEQFF. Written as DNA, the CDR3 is TGTGCCAGCAGCTTAGCTTTTCCTAGCTTCGGCGAGCAGTTCTTC.

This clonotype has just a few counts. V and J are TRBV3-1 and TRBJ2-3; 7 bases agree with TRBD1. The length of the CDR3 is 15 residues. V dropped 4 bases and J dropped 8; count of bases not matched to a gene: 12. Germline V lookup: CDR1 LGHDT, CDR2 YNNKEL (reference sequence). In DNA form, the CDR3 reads TGTGCCAGCAGCCCGACGGGACAGCTTTTTGGTACGCAGTATTTT. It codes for CASSPTGQLFGTQYF.

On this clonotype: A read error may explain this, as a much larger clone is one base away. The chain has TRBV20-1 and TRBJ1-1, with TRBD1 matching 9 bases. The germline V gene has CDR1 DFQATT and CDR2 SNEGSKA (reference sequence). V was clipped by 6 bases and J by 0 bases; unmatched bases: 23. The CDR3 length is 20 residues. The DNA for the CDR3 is TGCAGTGCAGCATTTAGTGGACAGGGGACTGTATACCCCATGAACACTGAAGCTTTCTTT. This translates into CSAAFSGQGTVYPMNTEAFF.

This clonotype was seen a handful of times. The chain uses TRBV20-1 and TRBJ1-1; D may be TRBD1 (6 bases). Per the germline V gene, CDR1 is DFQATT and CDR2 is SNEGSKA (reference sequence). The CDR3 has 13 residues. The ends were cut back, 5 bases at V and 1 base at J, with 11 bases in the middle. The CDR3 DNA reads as TGCAGTGCTGATGGACAGCAGAACACTGAAGCTTTCTTT. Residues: CSADGQQNTEAFF.

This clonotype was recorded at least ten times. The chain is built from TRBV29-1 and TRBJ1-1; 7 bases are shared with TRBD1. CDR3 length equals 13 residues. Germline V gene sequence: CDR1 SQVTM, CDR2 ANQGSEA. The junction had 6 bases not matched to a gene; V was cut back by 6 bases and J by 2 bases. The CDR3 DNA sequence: TGCAGCGTACTTAGACAGGGAAACACTGAAGCTTTCTTT. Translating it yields CSVLRQGNTEAFF.

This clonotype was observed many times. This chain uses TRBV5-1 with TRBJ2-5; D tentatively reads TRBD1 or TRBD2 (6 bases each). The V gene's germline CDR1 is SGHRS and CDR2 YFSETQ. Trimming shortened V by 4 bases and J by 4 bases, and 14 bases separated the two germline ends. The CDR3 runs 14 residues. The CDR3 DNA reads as TGCGCCAGCAGCGGAGGGGGAGGTGGAGAGACCCAGTACTTC. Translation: CASSGGGGGETQYF. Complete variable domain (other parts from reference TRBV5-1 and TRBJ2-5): KAGVTQTPRYLIKTRGQQVTLSCSPISGHRSVSWYQQTPGQGLQFLFEYFSETQRNKGNFPGRFSGRQFSNSRSEMNVSTLELGDSALYLCASSGGGGGETQYFGPGTRLLVL.

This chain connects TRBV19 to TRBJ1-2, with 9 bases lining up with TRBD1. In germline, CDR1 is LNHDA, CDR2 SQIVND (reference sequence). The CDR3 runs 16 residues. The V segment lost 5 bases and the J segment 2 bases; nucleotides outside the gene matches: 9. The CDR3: CASSFFPGQGNYGYTF. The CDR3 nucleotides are TGTGCCAGTAGTTTCTTTCCGGGACAGGGAAACTATGGCTACACCTTC.

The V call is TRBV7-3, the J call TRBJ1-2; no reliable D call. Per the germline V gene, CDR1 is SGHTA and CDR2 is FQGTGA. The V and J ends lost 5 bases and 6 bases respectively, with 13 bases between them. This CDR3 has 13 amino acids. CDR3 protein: CASSRLTGDGYTF. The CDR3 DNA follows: TGTGCCAGCAGCCGACTTACTGGGGATGGCTACACCTTC.

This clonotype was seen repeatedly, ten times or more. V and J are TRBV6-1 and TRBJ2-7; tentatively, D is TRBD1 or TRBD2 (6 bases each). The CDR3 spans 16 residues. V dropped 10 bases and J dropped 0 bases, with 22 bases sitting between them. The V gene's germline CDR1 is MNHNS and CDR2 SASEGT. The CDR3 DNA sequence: TGTGCCATATTCACTACCGGGGGACAAAGCTCCTACGAGCAGTACTTC. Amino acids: CAIFTTGGQSSYEQYF.

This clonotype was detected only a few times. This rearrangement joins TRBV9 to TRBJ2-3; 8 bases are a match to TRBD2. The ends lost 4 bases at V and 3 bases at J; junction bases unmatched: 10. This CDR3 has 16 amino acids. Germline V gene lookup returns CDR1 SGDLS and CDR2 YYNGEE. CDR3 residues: CASSQSSGGGTDTQYF. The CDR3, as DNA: TGTGCCAGCAGCCAAAGCAGCGGGGGAGGAACAGATACGCAGTATTTT. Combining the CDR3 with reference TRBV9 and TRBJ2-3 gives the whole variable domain DSGVTQTPKHLITATGQRVTLRCSPRSGDLSVYWYQQSLDQGLQFLIQYYNGEERAKGNILERFSAQQFPDLHSELNLSSLELGDSALYFCASSQSSGGGTDTQYFGPGTRLTVL.

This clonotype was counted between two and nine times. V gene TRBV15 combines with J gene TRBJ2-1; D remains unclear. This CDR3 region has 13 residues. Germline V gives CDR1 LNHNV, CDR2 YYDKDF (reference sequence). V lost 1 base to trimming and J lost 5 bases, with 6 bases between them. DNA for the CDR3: TGTGCCACCAGCAGAGGCCCAAACAATGAGCAGTTCTTC. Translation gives CATSRGPNNEQFF.

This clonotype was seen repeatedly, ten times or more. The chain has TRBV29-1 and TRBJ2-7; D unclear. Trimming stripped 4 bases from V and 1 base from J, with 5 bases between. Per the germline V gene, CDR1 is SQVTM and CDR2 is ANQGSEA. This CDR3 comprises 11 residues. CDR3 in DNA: TGCAGCGTTGGACGATCCTACGAGCAGTACTTC. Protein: CSVGRSYEQYF.

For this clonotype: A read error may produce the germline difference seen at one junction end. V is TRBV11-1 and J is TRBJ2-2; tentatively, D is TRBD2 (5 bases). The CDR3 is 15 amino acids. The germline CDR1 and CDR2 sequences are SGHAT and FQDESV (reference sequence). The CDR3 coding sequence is TGTGCCAGCAGCCTCCGGGAATCGGGCACCGGGGAGCAGTTTTTT. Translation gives CASSLRESGTGEQFF.

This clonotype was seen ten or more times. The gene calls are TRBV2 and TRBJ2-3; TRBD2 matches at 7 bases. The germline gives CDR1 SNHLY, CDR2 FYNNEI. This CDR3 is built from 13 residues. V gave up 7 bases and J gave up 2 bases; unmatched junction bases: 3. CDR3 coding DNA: TGTGCCAGCAAGGGAGGGTTCACAGATACGCAGTATTTT. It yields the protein CASKGGFTDTQYF.

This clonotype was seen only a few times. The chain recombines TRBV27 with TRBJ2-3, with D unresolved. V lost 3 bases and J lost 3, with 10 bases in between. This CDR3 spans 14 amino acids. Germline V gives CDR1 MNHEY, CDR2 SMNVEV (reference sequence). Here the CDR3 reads CASSFIGPTDTQYF. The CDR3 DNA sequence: TGTGCCAGCAGTTTTATAGGTCCAACAGATACGCAGTATTTT.

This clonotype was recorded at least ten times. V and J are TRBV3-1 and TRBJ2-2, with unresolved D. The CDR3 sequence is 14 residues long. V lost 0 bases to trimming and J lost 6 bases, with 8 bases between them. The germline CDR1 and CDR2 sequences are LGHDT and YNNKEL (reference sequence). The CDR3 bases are TGTGCCAGCAGCCAAGATAGATTGTCCGGGGAGCTGTTTTTT. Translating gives CASSQDRLSGELFF.

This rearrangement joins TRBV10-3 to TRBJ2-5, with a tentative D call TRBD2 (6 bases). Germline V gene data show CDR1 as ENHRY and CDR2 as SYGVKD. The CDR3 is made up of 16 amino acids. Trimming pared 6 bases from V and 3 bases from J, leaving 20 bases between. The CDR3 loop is CAISKTGTSYEETQYF. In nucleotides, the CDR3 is TGTGCCATCAGCAAGACCGGGACTTCTTATGAAGAGACCCAGTACTTC.

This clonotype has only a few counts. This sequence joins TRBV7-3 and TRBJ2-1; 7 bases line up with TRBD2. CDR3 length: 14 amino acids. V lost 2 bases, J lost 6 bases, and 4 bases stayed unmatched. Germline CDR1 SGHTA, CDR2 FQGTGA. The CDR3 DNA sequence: TGTGCCAGCAGCTTAGCGGGAGAAGCCAATGAGCAGTTCTTC. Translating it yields CASSLAGEANEQFF.

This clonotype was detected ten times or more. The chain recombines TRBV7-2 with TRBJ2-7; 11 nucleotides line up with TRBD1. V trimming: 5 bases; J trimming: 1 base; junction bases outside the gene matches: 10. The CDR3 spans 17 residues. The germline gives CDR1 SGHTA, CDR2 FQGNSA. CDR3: CASSPRAGQGGSYEQYF. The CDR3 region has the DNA TGTGCCAGCAGCCCTAGGGCGGGACAGGGGGGGTCCTACGAGCAGTACTTC.

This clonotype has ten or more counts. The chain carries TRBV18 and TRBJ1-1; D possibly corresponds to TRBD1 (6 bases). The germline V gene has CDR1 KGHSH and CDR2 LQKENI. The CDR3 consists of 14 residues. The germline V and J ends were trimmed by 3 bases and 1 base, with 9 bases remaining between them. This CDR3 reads CASSPGTTNTEAFF. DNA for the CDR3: TGTGCCAGCTCACCGGGGACAACGAACACTGAAGCTTTCTTT.